This passage covers 21 T cell receptor beta chains from one sample sequenced in a study of early T cells in non-severe SARS-CoV-2 infection. MiXCR, run by TCRdb on the 5' RACE reads, gives a single entry per CDR3 protein. The table has about 97,000 distinct CDR3 sequences, approximately 11% seen once. The material was whole blood, obtained at baseline. These receptors came from an adult who was a healthcare worker with PCR-confirmed SARS-CoV-2 infection or an uninfected control (not recorded which).

In this sample, this clonotype turned up many times. The chain joins TRBV20-1 to TRBJ1-4, with 9 positions matching TRBD1. In germline, CDR1 is DFQATT, CDR2 SNEGSKA (reference sequence). CDR3 length: 16 residues. The CDR3 DNA is TGCAGACCAACAGGGGGCCCATACCTCCGAAATGAAAAACTGTTTTTT. Translation: CRPTGGPYLRNEKLFF.

Concerning this clonotype itself: The conserved phenylalanine or tryptophan normally closing the CDR3 is absent here, so this likely arose from a read error. V and J are TRBV18 and TRBJ2-1; possibly TRBD2 for D (7 bases). Between the trimmed V and J ends, which lost 0 bases and 1 base, there was a span of 10 bases. This CDR3 region has 16 residues. CDR1 and CDR2 from the germline V gene are KGHSH and LQKENI. DNA for the CDR3: TGTGCCAGCTCACCACCAGCGGGGACATCCTACAATGAGCAGTTCTCC. This translates into CASSPPAGTSYNEQFS.

This clonotype was counted many times. This rearrangement joins TRBV7-9 to TRBJ2-3; D call uncertain. The V gene's germline CDR1 is SEHNR and CDR2 FQNEAQ (reference sequence). Trimming cost V 1 base and J 4 bases, with 12 bases left between them. The CDR3 covers 15 residues. The CDR3 coding sequence is TGTGCCAGCAGCTTAGACGGCCCCGGGCCAGATACGCAGTATTTT. Amino acid sequence: CASSLDGPGPDTQYF.

The chain combines TRBV5-5 with TRBJ2-5, with 8 bases matching TRBD1. Germline trimming cut 3 bases from V and 1 base from J; bases unmatched to any gene: 2. Germline V gene data show CDR1 as SGHKS and CDR2 as YYEKEE (reference sequence). This CDR3 region has 14 residues. The CDR3 sequence: CASSSDRGQETQYF. In DNA form, the CDR3 reads TGTGCCAGCAGCTCCGACAGGGGCCAAGAGACCCAGTACTTC.

This clonotype showed up just a few times. The chain links TRBV9 to TRBJ1-2, with D possibly TRBD1 on 6 matching bases. The CDR3 contains 14 residues. V was trimmed by 5 bases and J by 0 bases, leaving 11 bases between them. Germline V gene lookup returns CDR1 SGDLS and CDR2 YYNGEE. In nucleotides, the CDR3 is TGTGCCAGCAGGGCGACAGGAACTAACTATGGCTACACCTTC. Amino acid sequence: CASRATGTNYGYTF. Full variable domain (missing parts from reference TRBV9 and TRBJ1-2): DSGVTQTPKHLITATGQRVTLRCSPRSGDLSVYWYQQSLDQGLQFLIQYYNGEERAKGNILERFSAQQFPDLHSELNLSSLELGDSALYFCASRATGTNYGYTFGSGTRLTVV.

The V gene is TRBV10-3, the J gene TRBJ1-3; no firm D call. V dropped 3 bases and J dropped 3 bases, with 15 bases sitting between them. Per germline, CDR1 ENHRY and CDR2 SYGVKD. This CDR3 comprises 16 residues. CDR3 residues: CAISDAPGSGGNTIYF. CDR3 in DNA: TGTGCCATCAGTGATGCACCGGGATCGGGTGGAAACACCATATATTTT.

This clonotype was found a few times. The rearrangement links TRBV7-9 to TRBJ1-5, with 8 bases aligning to TRBD1. The CDR3 is 15 residues long. The V gene's germline CDR1 is SEHNR and CDR2 FQNEAQ (reference sequence). Trimming removed 1 base from V and 8 bases from J; junction bases left unmatched: 7. The CDR3 protein is CASSLGGQGREPQHF. The CDR3 DNA reads as TGTGCCAGCAGCTTAGGCGGACAGGGCAGAGAGCCCCAGCATTTT.

The rearrangement uses TRBV19 and TRBJ2-7; possible D gene TRBD1, 5 bases. The CDR3 totals 13 residues. The germline CDR1 and CDR2 sequences are LNHDA and SQIVND (reference sequence). Trimming cost V 9 bases and J 4 bases, with 16 bases left between them. CDR3 sequence reads: CASSPGIAYEQYF. As DNA, the CDR3 is TGTGCCAGCTCCCCAGGGATCGCTTACGAGCAGTACTTC.

The chain recombines TRBV20-1 with TRBJ2-7; a weak D match, TRBD2 (5 bases). Germline CDR1 is DFQATT and CDR2 is SNEGSKA (reference sequence). V lost 5 bases and J 3 bases, leaving 14 bases between the germline ends. The CDR3 sequence is 13 residues long. CDR3 DNA sequence: TGCAGTGCTTTCCTAAGGGAGAGCTACGAGCAGTACTTC. It codes for CSAFLRESYEQYF.

V gene TRBV3-1 combines with J gene TRBJ1-1; D is ambiguous. CDR1 and CDR2 from the germline V gene are LGHDT and YNNKEL (reference sequence). This CDR3 is built from 11 residues. V was cut by 6 bases and J by 1 base, with 3 bases left in between. CDR3 sequence reads: CASRANTEAFF. The DNA for the CDR3 is TGTGCCAGCAGGGCGAACACTGAAGCTTTCTTT.

This clonotype has just a few counts. The chain has TRBV10-3 and TRBJ1-3; no firm D call. Germline V gives CDR1 ENHRY, CDR2 SYGVKD. V was clipped by 1 base and J by 0 bases, with 4 bases between them. The CDR3 has 14 amino acids. CDR3 sequence: CAISELTSGNTIYF. The CDR3, as DNA: TGTGCCATCAGTGAGTTGACCTCTGGAAACACCATATATTTT.

This clonotype has a handful of counts. The chain carries TRBV7-2 and TRBJ1-1; D gene unclear. Deletions cut 1 base from V and 3 bases from J, with 6 bases between. Germline-derived CDR1 and CDR2 are SGHTA and FQGNSA. This CDR3 has 13 amino acids. Here the CDR3 reads CASSLDSYTEAFF. CDR3 sequence (DNA): TGTGCCAGCAGCTTAGACAGTTACACTGAAGCTTTCTTT.

This clonotype has only a few counts. The gene calls are TRBV6-5 and TRBJ2-7; 9 bases agree with TRBD1. The CDR3 loop spans 17 amino acids. The germline CDR1 and CDR2 sequences are MNHEY and SVGAGI. V shed 5 bases, J shed 3 bases, and the junction held 14 bases outside the gene matches. The CDR3 nucleotides read TGTGCCAGCAGTCAACGCTACACAGGGGGCGACCTCTACGAGCAGTACTTC. Translation gives CASSQRYTGGDLYEQYF.

The chain carries TRBV7-2 and TRBJ1-2; D is possibly TRBD1 (5 bases). The V gene's germline CDR1 is SGHTA and CDR2 FQGNSA. V lost 2 bases to trimming and J lost 5 bases, with 9 bases between them. The length of the CDR3 is 13 residues. For the CDR3, the DNA is TGTGCCAGCAGCTTACCGGGGACTTATGGCTACACCTTC. This encodes CASSLPGTYGYTF. Filled out from reference TRBV7-2 and TRBJ1-2, the complete variable domain reads GAGVSQSPSNKVTEKGKDVELRCDPISGHTALYWYRQSLGQGLEFLIYFQGNSAPDKSGLPSDRFSAERTGGSVSTLTIQRTQQEDSAVYLCASSLPGTYGYTFGSGTRLTVV.

This clonotype appeared a few times. The V and J genes are TRBV7-9 and TRBJ1-2; D gene uncertain. The CDR3 is made up of 13 amino acids. The V end was cut by 2 bases, the J end by 8 bases, with 12 bases between. The germline V gene has CDR1 SEHNR and CDR2 FQNEAQ (reference sequence). The CDR3 loop is CASSLNEGAGYTF. CDR3 coding DNA: TGTGCCAGCAGCTTAAATGAGGGTGCCGGCTACACCTTC.

The chain recombines TRBV5-5 with TRBJ2-3; 8 bases line up with TRBD1. Germline V CDR1 and CDR2: SGHKS, YYEKEE (reference sequence). The CDR3 consists of 14 residues. The ends lost 5 bases at V and 1 base at J; junction bases unmatched: 3. The CDR3 sequence is CASSEQGGTDTQYF. The CDR3 region has the DNA TGTGCCAGCAGTGAACAGGGGGGCACAGATACGCAGTATTTT.

In this sample, this clonotype turned up a few times. This sequence joins TRBV5-1 and TRBJ2-5, with TRBD2 matching over 8 bases. The ends lost 5 bases at V and 2 bases at J; junction bases unmatched: 5. The CDR3 spans 14 residues. Germline CDR1 and CDR2: SGHRS and YFSETQ. In DNA, the CDR3 is TGCGCCAGCAGTCAAATAGCGGGACAAGAGACCCAGTACTTC. This translates into CASSQIAGQETQYF. The complete variable domain, with remaining parts taken from reference TRBV5-1 and TRBJ2-5, reads KAGVTQTPRYLIKTRGQQVTLSCSPISGHRSVSWYQQTPGQGLQFLFEYFSETQRNKGNFPGRFSGRQFSNSRSEMNVSTLELGDSALYLCASSQIAGQETQYFGPGTRLLVL.

The chain is built from TRBV7-2 and TRBJ2-1, with D hard to call. Looked up from germline, CDR1 is SGHTA and CDR2 is FQGNSA. The germline V and J ends were trimmed by 1 base and 8 bases, with 12 bases remaining between them. The CDR3 is 14 amino acids. The CDR3 sequence: CASSLVGPYDEQFF. The CDR3 bases are TGTGCCAGCAGCTTAGTTGGACCCTATGATGAGCAGTTCTTC.

This clonotype was seen only a few times. The J gene is TRBJ2-3, the V gene TRBV5-1; TRBD2 might be the D (5 bases). CDR1 and CDR2 (germline): SGHRS, YFSETQ. V shed 2 bases and J shed 3 bases, with 13 bases lying between them. This CDR3 is 15 amino acids long. CDR3 nucleotide sequence: TGCGCCAGCAGCTTTAGCGACCTACAAACAGATACGCAGTATTTT. Translation gives CASSFSDLQTDTQYF.

J is TRBJ2-7 and V is TRBV5-1; perhaps D is TRBD1 or TRBD2 (5 bases each). Germline V gene lookup returns CDR1 SGHRS and CDR2 YFSETQ. The CDR3 length is 16 residues. The V end was cut by 0 bases, the J end by 6 bases, with 19 bases between. The CDR3 DNA reads as TGCGCCAGCAGCTTGGAGAGCGGACGACATGGGGGCGAGCAGTACTTC. Its protein product is CASSLESGRHGGEQYF.

In DNA, the CDR3 is TGTGCCAGTAGTCGAGGGGGCAGCTCCTACGAGCAGTACTTC. Translated, it gives CASSRGGSSYEQYF. V usage is TRBV19 and J usage is TRBJ2-7, with 7 bases lining up with TRBD1. Germline lookup yields CDR1 LNHDA and CDR2 SQIVND (reference sequence). The J segment lost 0 bases and the V segment lost 5 bases, leaving 4 bases of the junction unmatched. The CDR3 has 14 residues.